This T cell receptor (beta chain) was found in a study of spatial heterogeneity in lung cancer. Across the whole study: The count of detected beta-chain sequences consistently exceeded that of alpha-chain sequences.

Described time point: sample taken at primary tumor resection. Samples came from 65 to 75 TRACERx patients with untreated early-stage lung cancer. Every TCR cDNA molecule carried a tag that served as a unique molecular identifier. Each CDR3 protein gets one entry after TCRdb re-called the 5' RACE reads with MiXCR. This sample has about 6,100 distinct CDR3 sequences; around 13% occur once, and the top ten carry approximately 15%. This clonotype was recorded many times. Little can be read into the size of this beta chain, an off-target read in a library designed for alpha chains. Looked up from germline, CDR1 is SGHTA and CDR2 is FQGNSA. CDR3 size: 15 residues. The ends were cut back, 5 bases at V and 4 bases at J, with 17 bases in the middle.

The sample in question was lung tissue, obtained at surgery. The sequence came from a human donor with early-stage non-small cell lung cancer. V is TRBV7-2 and J is TRBJ2-5; maybe TRBD2 (6 bases). CDR3 protein: CASSPRENYRETQYF. Written as DNA, the CDR3 is TGTGCCAGCAGCCCCCGGGAGAATTACCGAGAGACCCAGTACTTC. Full variable domain (remainder filled in from reference TRBV7-2 and TRBJ2-5): GAGVSQSPSNKVTEKGKDVELRCDPISGHTALYWYRQSLGQGLEFLIYFQGNSAPDKSGLPSDRFSAERTGGSVSTLTIQRTQQEDSAVYLCASSPRENYRETQYFGPGTRLLVL.